The 6 T cell receptor beta chains listed next were all sequenced from one sample in a study of blood T cell repertoires in COVID-19. Some clones are missing from TCRdb's copy, which holds only in-frame ones; the method was immunoSEQ multiplex PCR. The data hold some 370,000 clones, with approximately 87% observed a single time. Sequenced: peripheral blood. All receptors come from a woman aged 25 to 39 with COVID-19, enrolled during active disease.

The gene calls are TRBV7-2 and TRBJ2-7; D might be TRBD1 (5 bases). V was pared by 5 bases and J by 6 bases, with 14 bases between. Germline lookup yields CDR1 SGHTA and CDR2 FQGNSA. The CDR3 is 13 amino acids. CDR3 in amino acids: CASSVYQGSEQYF. The CDR3 DNA follows: TGTGCCAGCAGCGTATATCAGGGATCCGAGCAGTACTTC.

This clone was seen a few times. The V gene is TRBV19, the J gene TRBJ1-1; no definite D call. CDR3 length: 15 amino acids. V lost 1 base, J lost 0 bases, and 9 bases lay in between. Germline lookup yields CDR1 LNHDA and CDR2 SQIVND (reference sequence). Written as DNA, the CDR3 is TGTGCCAGTAGTATAGGAGGACTTTTGAACACTGAAGCTTTCTTT. It yields the protein CASSIGGLLNTEAFF.

The rearrangement uses TRBV11-2 and TRBJ2-2; 8 positions agree with TRBD2. This CDR3 spans 15 amino acids. The germline V gene encodes CDR1 SGHAT and CDR2 FQNNGV. The V and J ends lost 5 bases and 4 bases, in that order; junction bases with no gene match: 6. CDR3 DNA: TGTGCCAGCAGCCTTAGCGGGATAGGCACCGGGGAGCTGTTTTTT. Translation: CASSLSGIGTGELFF.

V gene TRBV6-5 combines with J gene TRBJ2-7, with TRBD2 matching over 10 bases. Germline CDR1 is MNHEY and CDR2 is SVGAGI. J lost 0 bases, V lost 6 bases, and 2 bases had no gene match. This CDR3 has 14 residues. CDR3 DNA: TGTGCCAGCAGGACTAGCGGGTCCTCCTACGAGCAGTACTTC. Its translation is CASRTSGSSYEQYF.

This clone appeared a single time. The chain uses TRBV4-2 and TRBJ2-5, with 11 bases that match TRBD2. After removal of 4 bases from V and 1 base from J, the junction contained 5 bases not matched to a gene. Germline CDR1 is LGHNA and CDR2 is YNFKEQ. This CDR3 is 16 amino acids long. The CDR3 coding sequence is TGTGCCAGCAGCCCGGGGACTAGCGGCACCCAAGAGACCCAGTACTTC. It codes for CASSPGTSGTQETQYF.

Points on this clone: Other DNA sequences in this specimen translate into the identical CDR3. The chain has TRBV5-1 and TRBJ2-5; TRBD2 might be the D (5 bases). The CDR3 runs to 13 residues. Germline-derived CDR1 and CDR2 are SGHRS and YFSETQ. V was pared by 4 bases and J by 5 bases, with 12 bases between. The CDR3 bases are TGCGCCAGCAGCCTAGGAGGTAGGGAGACCCAGTACTTC. As protein: CASSLGGRETQYF.